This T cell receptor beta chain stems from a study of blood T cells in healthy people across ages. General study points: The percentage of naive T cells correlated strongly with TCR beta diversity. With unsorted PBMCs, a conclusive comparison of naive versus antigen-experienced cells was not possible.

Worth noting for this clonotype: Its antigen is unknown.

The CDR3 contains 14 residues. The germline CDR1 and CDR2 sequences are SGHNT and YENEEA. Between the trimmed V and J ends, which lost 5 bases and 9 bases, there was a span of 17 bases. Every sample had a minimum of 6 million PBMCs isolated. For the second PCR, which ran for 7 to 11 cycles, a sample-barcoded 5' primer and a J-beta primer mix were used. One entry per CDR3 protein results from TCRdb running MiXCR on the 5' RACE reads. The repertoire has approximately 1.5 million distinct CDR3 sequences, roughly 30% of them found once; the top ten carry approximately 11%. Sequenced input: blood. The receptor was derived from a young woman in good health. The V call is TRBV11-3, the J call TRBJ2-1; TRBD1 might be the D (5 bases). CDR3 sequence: CASSQGRVRGEQFF. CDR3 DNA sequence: TGTGCCAGCAGCCAGGGCAGGGTAAGGGGTGAGCAGTTCTTC. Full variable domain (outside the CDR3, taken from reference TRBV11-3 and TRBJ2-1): EAGVVQSPRYKIIEKKQPVAFWCNPISGHNTLYWYLQNLGQGPELLIRYENEEAVDDSQLPKDRFSAERLKGVDSTLKIQPAELGDSAVYLCASSQGRVRGEQFFGPGTRLTVL.